This TCR beta chain emerged from a study of regulatory T cells in long-lasting Graves disease. Study observations and caveats: Persistent disease showed a preference for TRBV28, TRBJ1-2 and TRBJ2-5.

Time point indicated: newly diagnosed GD, antithyroid drugs for less than 3 months. TCR sequences were obtained from RNA taken from PBMCs. An endocrinology department in Xi'an, China, recruited the patients. This clonotype was seen a single time. The target antigen is unknown. Germline assignment: CDR1 SQVTM and CDR2 ANQGSEA. V was pared by 4 bases and J by 0 bases, with 16 bases between. The CDR3 length is 16 residues. CDR3 regions were amplified by Arm-PCR using iRepertoire HTBI primers to build TCR beta libraries. TCRdb passed the multiplex PCR reads through MiXCR, listing each CDR3 protein once. The sample holds approximately 400,000 distinct CDR3 sequences, about 15% seen once. The same sample was also used in a study of T cells in Graves' hyperthyroidism and ophthalmopathy. That study adds: The diagnoses drew upon clinical symptoms, serum thyroxine and TRAb, thyroid ultrasound and orbital computed tomography. Carried out on the TCR CDR3, a first-round RT-PCR used the HTBI primer set.

The starting material was peripheral blood mononuclear cells (PBMCs), obtained at new diagnosis, from a patient treated with antithyroid drugs. The V gene is TRBV29-1, the J gene TRBJ2-1; D call uncertain. The receptor comes from a woman in her twenties or thirties with Graves disease. The CDR3 protein is CSVVGYRKSSYNEQFF. CDR3 nucleotides: TGCAGCGTTGTGGGATACCGCAAGAGCTCCTACAATGAGCAGTTCTTC.